Presented here are 16 T cell receptor beta chains from one specimen sequenced in a study of blood T cell repertoires in COVID-19. Some clones are missing from TCRdb's copy, which holds only in-frame ones; the method was immunoSEQ multiplex PCR. The sample has 70,000 to 80,000 clones; roughly 82% are singletons. Specimen: peripheral blood. Receptors originate from a man over 45 with acute or convalescent COVID-19.

The rearrangement uses TRBV6-5 and TRBJ1-2, with 7 bases matching TRBD1. V lost 2 bases to trimming and J lost 7 bases; unmatched junction nucleotides: 4. The CDR3 totals 13 residues. Germline CDR1 reads MNHEY; CDR2 reads SVGAGI. The CDR3: CASSYNRGPGYTF. The CDR3 nucleotides are TGTGCCAGCAGTTACAACAGGGGACCTGGCTACACCTTC.

The chain combines TRBV6-2 or TRBV6-3 with TRBJ2-1, with 12 bases aligning to TRBD2. Germline-derived CDR1 and CDR2 are MNHEY and SVGEGT. The CDR3 has 17 residues. V dropped 4 bases and J dropped 7; count of bases not matched to a gene: 11. CDR3 in amino acids: CASSFFPRLAGVNEQFF. The CDR3 bases are TGTGCCAGCAGTTTTTTTCCCCGACTAGCGGGGGTAAATGAGCAGTTCTTC.

This clone has only one observation. J is TRBJ2-5 and V is TRBV5-6; 7 bases are shared with TRBD1. The CDR3 has 16 residues. CDR1 is SGHDT and CDR2 is YYEEEE in the germline V gene. The junction had 10 bases not matched to a gene; V was cut back by 0 bases and J by 5 bases. CDR3 amino acids: CASSLGRRTGYETQYF. The CDR3 region has the DNA TGTGCCAGCAGCTTGGGTCGAAGGACAGGCTACGAGACCCAGTACTTC. Based on the CDR3 plus reference TRBV5-6 and TRBJ2-5, the full variable domain is DAGVTQSPTHLIKTRGQQVTLRCSPKSGHDTVSWYQQALGQGPQFIFQYYEEEERQRGNFPDRFSGHQFPNYSSELNVNALLLGDSALYLCASSLGRRTGYETQYFGPGTRLLVL.

The chain uses TRBV19 and TRBJ1-5, with 8 nucleotides matching TRBD1. The ends lost 7 bases at V and 4 bases at J; junction bases unmatched: 6. Germline CDR1 LNHDA, CDR2 SQIVND (reference sequence). The CDR3 has 14 amino acids. The CDR3 spells CASTQGARNQPQHF. The CDR3 DNA follows: TGTGCCAGTACCCAGGGGGCGCGAAATCAGCCCCAGCATTTT.

This chain links TRBV6-4 with TRBJ1-5; D is ambiguous. This CDR3 region has 12 residues. Germline V CDR1 and CDR2: MRHNA, SNTAGT. The V and J ends lost 7 bases and 7 bases respectively, with 11 bases between them. CDR3 in amino acids: CASIPSGQPQHF. The CDR3 DNA sequence: TGTGCCAGCATCCCATCCGGGCAGCCCCAGCATTTT.

V and J are TRBV4-3 and TRBJ1-2, with 9 bases that match TRBD1. CDR3 length: 14 residues. With 1 base clipped from V and 4 bases from J, the junction kept 1 base outside the gene matches. Germline V gene lookup returns CDR1 LGHNA and CDR2 YSLEER. The CDR3 sequence is CASSQATGGYGYTF. For the CDR3, the DNA is TGCGCCAGCAGCCAAGCGACAGGGGGCTATGGCTACACCTTC.

The chain has TRBV14 and TRBJ2-1, with D tentatively TRBD1 (5 bases). The V gene lost 0 bases and the J gene lost 4 bases, with 16 bases spanning the gap. This CDR3 contains 17 residues. From germline, CDR1 is SGHDN and CDR2 FVKESK. The CDR3 region is CASSQDLWGASYNEQFF. CDR3 bases: TGTGCCAGCAGCCAAGATCTATGGGGCGCGAGTTACAATGAGCAGTTCTTC.

The rearrangement links TRBV10-3 to TRBJ1-1, with no clear D. The V gene's germline CDR1 is ENHRY and CDR2 SYGVKD. The CDR3 spans 13 residues. V dropped 3 bases and J dropped 0 bases, with 5 bases sitting between them. CDR3 in DNA: TGTGCCATCAGTGACCAGTTGAACACTGAAGCTTTCTTT. Translated: CAISDQLNTEAFF.

Details on this clone: The sample holds other DNA sequences that translate to the same CDR3. The chain carries TRBV9 and TRBJ1-1, with unresolved D. The CDR3 has 13 residues. CDR1 and CDR2 from the germline V gene are SGDLS and YYNGEE. Trimming stripped 0 bases from V and 5 bases from J, with 8 bases between. CDR3 in amino acids: CASSVGRVTEAFF. The CDR3 DNA reads TGTGCCAGCAGCGTAGGCCGGGTTACTGAAGCTTTCTTT. The full variable domain, with the rest looked up from reference TRBV9 and TRBJ1-1, is DSGVTQTPKHLITATGQRVTLRCSPRSGDLSVYWYQQSLDQGLQFLIQYYNGEERAKGNILERFSAQQFPDLHSELNLSSLELGDSALYFCASSVGRVTEAFFGQGTRLTVV.

The chain joins TRBV19 to TRBJ2-7; 11 bases align to TRBD2. The CDR3 consists of 14 residues. The trim removed 4 bases at V and 6 bases at J, leaving 5 bases unmatched. Germline CDR1 reads LNHDA; CDR2 reads SQIVND (reference sequence). In DNA, the CDR3 is TGTGCCAGTAGTAAACTAGCGGGAGTGAGCGAGCAGTACTTC. Translation: CASSKLAGVSEQYF.

The chain recombines TRBV5-6 with TRBJ1-6; D perhaps matches TRBD1 (5 bases). V lost 0 bases and J lost 5, with 6 bases in between. The CDR3 consists of 14 residues. Germline CDR1 and CDR2: SGHDT and YYEEEE. Written as DNA, the CDR3 is TGTGCCAGCAGCTTGGGACAGAATAATTCACCCCTCCACTTT. Protein sequence: CASSLGQNNSPLHF.

The chain uses TRBV18 and TRBJ1-4; 8 bases line up with TRBD1. The V gene end was trimmed by 1 base and the J gene end by 3 bases; junction bases not matched to a gene: 1. Germline V gene data show CDR1 as KGHSH and CDR2 as LQKENI. The CDR3 totals 15 residues. The CDR3 nucleotides are TGTGCCAGCTCACCACGGACAGGGTCTAATGAAAAACTGTTTTTT. Translated, it gives CASSPRTGSNEKLFF.

The gene calls are TRBV18 and TRBJ1-2; 7 bases align to TRBD1. From germline, CDR1 is KGHSH and CDR2 LQKENI. The CDR3 has 14 residues. V lost 6 bases, J lost 6 bases, and 10 bases stayed unmatched. CDR3 nucleotides: TGTGCCAGCTCCCTCTCGCAGGGGGTGGATGGCTACACCTTC. Translating it yields CASSLSQGVDGYTF.

In its sample, this clone was seen once. J is TRBJ2-7 and V is TRBV5-4; a weak D match, TRBD1 (5 bases). The V and J ends lost 4 bases and 3 bases respectively, with 11 bases between them. The CDR3 sequence is 13 residues long. Looked up from germline, CDR1 is SGHNT and CDR2 is YYREEE (reference sequence). The CDR3 here is CASSRDSLYEQYF. The CDR3 coding sequence is TGTGCCAGCAGCCGCGACAGCCTCTACGAGCAGTACTTC.

The chain links TRBV2 to TRBJ2-5; D is unclear. CDR1 and CDR2 (germline): SNHLY, FYNNEI. This CDR3 comprises 13 residues. Trimming removed 6 bases at V and 5 bases at J, with 13 bases between. The CDR3 reads CASRTTSAETQYF. In DNA form, the CDR3 reads TGTGCCAGCAGAACGACCTCAGCGGAGACCCAGTACTTC. Full variable domain (remainder filled in from reference TRBV2 and TRBJ2-5): EPEVTQTPSHQVTQMGQEVILRCVPISNHLYFYWYRQILGQKVEFLVSFYNNEISEKSEIFDDQFSVERPDGSNFTLKIRSTKLEDSAMYFCASRTTSAETQYFGPGTRLLVL.

This chain uses TRBV7-2 with TRBJ1-4; 7 positions match TRBD1. The V gene's germline CDR1 is SGHTA and CDR2 FQGNSA. This CDR3 region has 14 residues. V shed 5 bases and J 4 bases; nucleotides not matched to a gene: 4. CDR3 region: CASSRDSFNEKLFF. The CDR3, as DNA: TGTGCCAGCAGCCGGGACAGCTTTAATGAAAAACTGTTTTTT.